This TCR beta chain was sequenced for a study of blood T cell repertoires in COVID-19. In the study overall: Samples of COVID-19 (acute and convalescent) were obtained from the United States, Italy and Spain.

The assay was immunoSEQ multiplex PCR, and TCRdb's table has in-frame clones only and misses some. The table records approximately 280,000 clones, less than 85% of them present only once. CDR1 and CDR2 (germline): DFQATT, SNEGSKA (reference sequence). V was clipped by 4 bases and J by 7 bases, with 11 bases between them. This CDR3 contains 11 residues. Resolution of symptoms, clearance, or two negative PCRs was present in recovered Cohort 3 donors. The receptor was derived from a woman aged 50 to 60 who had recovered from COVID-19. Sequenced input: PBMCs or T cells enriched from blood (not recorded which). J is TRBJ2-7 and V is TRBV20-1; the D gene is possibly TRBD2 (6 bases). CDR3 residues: CSATRGLEQYF. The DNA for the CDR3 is TGCAGTGCTACGCGGGGACTGGAGCAGTACTTC.